The present TCR beta chain was sequenced within a study of blood T cells in healthy people across ages. At the level of the study: The capture of about one barcoded beta molecule per two T cells was achieved by template switching. Study results and caveats: Greater diversity and more naive CD4+ cells were seen in long-lived donors than in aged donors.

Per the germline V gene, CDR1 is LGHNA and CDR2 is YSLEER. This CDR3 has 15 amino acids. V shed 4 bases, J shed 4 bases, and the junction held 8 bases outside the gene matches. A minimum of 7 million PBMCs was isolated per sample. With a J-beta primer mix and a sample-barcoded 5' primer, a second PCR ran roughly 6 to 11 cycles. Researchers report that each sample yielded at least 3 million CDR3-containing paired-end reads. TCRdb ran MiXCR on the 5' RACE reads and lists one entry per CDR3 protein. The sample holds approximately 2,000,000 distinct CDR3 sequences; approximately 40% are singletons and the top ten take under 25%. In the case of this clonotype: What it binds is unknown.

The chain uses TRBV4-3 and TRBJ2-5, with 8 bases that match TRBD1. The sample was blood. The source is a human donor in good health. The CDR3 sequence is CASSLGVRGLETQYF. Here the CDR3 DNA reads TGCGCCAGCAGCCTGGGGGTCAGGGGGCTAGAGACCCAGTACTTC.